Listed below are T cell receptor beta chains from one sample, sequenced in a study. TCRdb itself ran the RT-PCR reads through MiXCR, one entry per CDR3 protein. The repertoire includes almost 700,000 distinct CDR3 sequences, over 12% of them detected once, and 3% to 4.5% sits in the top ten. Sequenced material: memory CD4+ T cells from blood. Source of these receptors: a female donor in good health, serving as a healthy control. Both conserved end residues are part of each CDR3. D genes are given only for firm matches. Not all rows give a size; the values are once, few, many and, for expanded clones, a class.

cdr3_aa cdr3_nt d_call j_call clone_size v_call
CSARGRRRDDEQFF TGCAGTGCTAGAGGCCGGAGGCGGGATGACGAGCAGTTCTTC NA TRBJ2-1 few TRBV20-1
CASSPWTGLAKNIQYF TGTGCCAGCAGTCCCTGGACAGGGCTAGCCAAAAACATTCAGTACTTC TRBD1 TRBJ2-4 few TRBV28
CASSPSGVIGDEQFF TGTGCCAGCAGCCCGAGCGGGGTGATCGGTGATGAGCAGTTCTTC TRBD2 TRBJ2-1 few TRBV12-3/TRBV12-4
CAISDFGTGGDEQFF TGTGCCATCAGTGATTTCGGGACAGGGGGCGATGAGCAGTTCTTC TRBD1 TRBJ2-1 NA TRBV10-3
CASSLQGQGSNEQYF TGTGCCAGCAGTTTACAGGGACAGGGGTCCAACGAGCAGTACTTC TRBD1 TRBJ2-7 NA TRBV12-3/TRBV12-4
CASSPMGQNTGELFF TGTGCCAGCAGCCCGATGGGACAGAACACCGGGGAGCTGTTTTTT NA TRBJ2-2 NA TRBV9
CAISLAGGRETQYF TGTGCCATCAGCCTAGCGGGGGGGCGAGAGACCCAGTACTTC TRBD2 TRBJ2-5 NA TRBV10-3
CASSLEFSPGEQYF TGTGCCAGCAGCTTAGAGTTTAGTCCGGGAGAGCAGTACTTC NA TRBJ2-7 NA TRBV7-9
CAWSVQVSGNTIYF TGTGCCTGGAGTGTACAGGTTTCTGGAAACACCATATATTTT NA TRBJ1-3 few TRBV30
CASRLGTANNSPLHF TGTGCCAGCAGGCTAGGGACGGCCAATAATTCACCCCTCCACTTT NA TRBJ1-6 few TRBV12-3/TRBV12-4
CSARIDRNPYEQYF TGCAGTGCTAGGATCGACAGGAACCCCTACGAGCAGTACTTC NA TRBJ2-7 few TRBV20-1
CSAHRPESSDLYNEQFF TGCAGTGCCCATCGCCCAGAGTCTAGCGACCTTTACAATGAGCAGTTCTTC NA TRBJ2-1 few TRBV20-1
CASSLGDGTDLHGYTF TGCGCCAGCAGCTTGGGAGATGGGACGGACCTTCATGGCTACACCTTC NA TRBJ1-2 NA TRBV5-1
CASSPQGVGNYGYTF TGTGCCAGCTCACCGCAGGGGGTCGGGAACTATGGCTACACCTTC TRBD1 TRBJ1-2 NA TRBV18
CASSLQWDSYTDTQYF TGTGCCAGCAGTTTACAATGGGACAGCTACACAGATACGCAGTATTTT TRBD1 TRBJ2-3 NA TRBV12-3/TRBV12-4
CASSPPLAGSLYEQYF TGTGCCAGCAGCCCCCCACTGGCGGGATCCCTCTACGAGCAGTACTTC NA TRBJ2-7 NA TRBV28
CASSVGGLDEQYF TGTGCCAGCAGCGTTGGGGGGTTGGACGAGCAGTACTTC NA TRBJ2-7 NA TRBV9
CARDSSGNTIYF TGCGCCCGGGACAGCTCTGGAAACACCATATATTTT TRBD1 TRBJ1-3 many TRBV5-1
CASSLGSDRGLRF TGTGCCAGCAGCTTAGGGTCTGACAGGGGCCTCCGTTTT TRBD1 TRBJ2-3 NA TRBV7-2
CATSSRDRGLYGYTF TGTGCCACCAGCTCCCGGGACAGGGGGCTCTATGGCTACACCTTC TRBD1 TRBJ1-2 few TRBV15
CASSSEPGTGEQYF TGCGCCAGCAGCTCTGAACCCGGGACCGGGGAGCAGTACTTC NA TRBJ2-7 once TRBV5-1
CASSRGGTGANVLTF TGTGCCAGCAGCAGAGGGGGGACTGGGGCCAACGTCCTGACTTTC NA TRBJ2-6 few TRBV5-8
CATSDWEGQYF TGTGCCACCAGTGATTGGGAAGGGCAGTACTTC NA TRBJ2-7 few TRBV24-1
CASSWTVNEKLFF TGCGCCAGCAGCTGGACAGTTAATGAAAAACTGTTTTTT NA TRBJ1-4 NA TRBV5-1
CASSLGTGPREQYF TGTGCCAGCAGTTTAGGGACAGGGCCTCGGGAGCAGTACTTC TRBD1 TRBJ2-7 many TRBV12-3/TRBV12-4
CASSPRDRVSDGYTF TGTGCCAGCAGTCCCCGGGACAGGGTTAGTGATGGCTACACCTTC TRBD1 TRBJ1-2 few TRBV12-3/TRBV12-4